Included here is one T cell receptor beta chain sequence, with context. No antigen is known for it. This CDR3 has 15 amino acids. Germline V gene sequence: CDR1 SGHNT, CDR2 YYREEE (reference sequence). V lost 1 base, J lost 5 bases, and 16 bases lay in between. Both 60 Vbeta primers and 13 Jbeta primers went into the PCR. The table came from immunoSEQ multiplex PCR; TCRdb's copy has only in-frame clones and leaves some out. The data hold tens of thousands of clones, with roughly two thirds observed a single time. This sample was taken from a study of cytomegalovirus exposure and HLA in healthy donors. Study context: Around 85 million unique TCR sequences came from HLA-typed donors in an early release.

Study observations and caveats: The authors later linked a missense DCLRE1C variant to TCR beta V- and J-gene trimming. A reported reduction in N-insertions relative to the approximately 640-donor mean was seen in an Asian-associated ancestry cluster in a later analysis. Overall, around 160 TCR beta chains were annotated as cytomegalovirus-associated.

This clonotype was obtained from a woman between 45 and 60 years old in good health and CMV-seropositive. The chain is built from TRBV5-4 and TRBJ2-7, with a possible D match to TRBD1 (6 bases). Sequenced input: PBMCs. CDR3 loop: CASSLPGTTQHEQYF. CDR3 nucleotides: TGTGCCAGCAGCTTGCCCGGGACAACTCAGCACGAGCAGTACTTC.